Listed here is a single T cell receptor (beta chain). The antigen is undetermined. Both RNA and DNA were isolated together from around 20-30 mg of bulk tissue that had not been sorted. The data originate from a study of tumor-infiltrating lymphocytes in primary liver carcinoma. At the level of the study: Tumors were staged T1-T3 N0M0 and measured about 4.2 to 10 cm across.

Starting material of roughly 0.45 ug total RNA yielded TCR beta cDNA via a constant-region primer. Employing slightly modified ARM-PCR, three nested multiplex PCR rounds were run, and these gave rise to the TCR beta libraries. TRBV1-TRBV30 forward primers and a C-beta reverse primer were used in the first two PCR rounds, which each ran for approximately 10 cycles. TCRdb redid the calling of the multiplex PCR reads with MiXCR, one entry per CDR3 protein. The sample includes under 25,000 distinct CDR3 sequences, around 77% seen only once; the top ten take more than 30%. The V gene lost 2 bases and the J gene lost 2 bases, with 17 bases spanning the gap. The CDR3 runs to 17 residues. Germline loops: CDR1 MNHNY, CDR2 SVGAGI (reference sequence). General study results and limits: The study found tumor-adjacent and tumor-blood pairs overlapped less than tumor region pairs. Among top clones, only about 8-25% appeared in all five tumor regions.

The rearrangement uses TRBV6-6 and TRBJ2-3; TRBD2 is a possible D gene (6 bases). The sequenced sample was liver tumor tissue from sampling region 5. The subset: tumor region T5, tumor centre. This receptor was identified in a woman aged 30 to 39 with primary liver carcinoma and hepatitis B virus infection. The CDR3 nucleotides read TGTGCCAGCAGTTACCCTTTAGGCAGCGGGTCCACAGATACGCAGTATTTT. Amino acids: CASSYPLGSGSTDTQYF.